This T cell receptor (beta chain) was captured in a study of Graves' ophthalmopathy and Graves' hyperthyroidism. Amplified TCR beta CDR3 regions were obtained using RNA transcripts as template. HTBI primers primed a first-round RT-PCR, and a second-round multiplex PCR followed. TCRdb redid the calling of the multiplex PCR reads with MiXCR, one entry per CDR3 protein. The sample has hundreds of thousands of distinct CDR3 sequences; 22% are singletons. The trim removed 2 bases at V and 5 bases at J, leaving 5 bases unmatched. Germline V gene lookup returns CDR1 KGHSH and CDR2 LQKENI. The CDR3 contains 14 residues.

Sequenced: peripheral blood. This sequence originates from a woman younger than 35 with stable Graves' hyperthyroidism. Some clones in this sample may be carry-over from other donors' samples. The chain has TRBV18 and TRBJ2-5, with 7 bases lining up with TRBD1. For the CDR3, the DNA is TGTGCCAGCTCACCAGGACAGGCTTCGGAGACCCAGTACTTC. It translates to CASSPGQASETQYF.